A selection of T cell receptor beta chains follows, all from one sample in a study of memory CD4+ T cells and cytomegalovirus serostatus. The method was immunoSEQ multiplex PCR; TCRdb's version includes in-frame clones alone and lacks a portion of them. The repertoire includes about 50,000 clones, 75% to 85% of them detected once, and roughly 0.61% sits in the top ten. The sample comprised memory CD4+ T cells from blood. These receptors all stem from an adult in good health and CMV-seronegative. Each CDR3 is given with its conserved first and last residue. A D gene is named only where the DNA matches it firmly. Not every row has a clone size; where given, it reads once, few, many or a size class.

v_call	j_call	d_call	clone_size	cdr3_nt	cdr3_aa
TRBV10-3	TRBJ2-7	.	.	TGTGCCATCAGTGTCGGGTACGAGCAGTACTTC	CAISVGYEQYF
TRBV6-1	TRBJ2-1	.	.	TGTGCCAGCAGTGTAAGCGGGCGCTCCTACAATGAGCAGTTCTTC	CASSVSGRSYNEQFF
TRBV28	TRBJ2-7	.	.	TGTGCCAGCAGTTTAACCAGTTCCTACGAGCAGTACTTC	CASSLTSSYEQYF
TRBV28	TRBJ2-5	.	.	TGTGCCAGCAGTTCGACACAAGAGACCCAGTACTTC	CASSSTQETQYF
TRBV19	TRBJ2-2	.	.	TGTGCCAGTAGTATCGGCGCGGGTAAGAACACCGGGGAGCTGTTTTTT	CASSIGAGKNTGELFF
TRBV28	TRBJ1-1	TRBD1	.	TGTGCCAGCAACGACAGGGGGCGCATTCCCCCTTTCTTT	CASNDRGRIPPFF
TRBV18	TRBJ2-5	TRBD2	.	TGTGCCAGCTCACCACGGATACTAGCGGAGCTACAAGAGACCCAGTACTTC	CASSPRILAELQETQYF
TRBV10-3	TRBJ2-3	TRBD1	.	TGTGCCATCAGTGAGGGGACAGGGGGTCATACAGATACGCAGTATTTT	CAISEGTGGHTDTQYF
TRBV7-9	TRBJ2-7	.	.	TGTGCCAGCAGCCGGATGGGAACTAGCGAGCAGTACTTC	CASSRMGTSEQYF
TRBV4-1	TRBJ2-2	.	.	TGCGCCAGCAGCCAAGAAGGGGGGAGGGTGGCCGGGGAGCTGTTTTTT	CASSQEGGRVAGELFF
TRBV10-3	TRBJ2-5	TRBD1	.	TGTGCCATCAGTGATGGGACAGGGCTTGGGACCCAGTACTTC	CAISDGTGLGTQYF
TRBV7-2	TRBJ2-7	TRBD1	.	TGTGCCAGCAGCCCGGGACAGGTCGGCTCCTACGAGCAGTACTTC	CASSPGQVGSYEQYF
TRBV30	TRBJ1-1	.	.	TGTGCCTGGAGACCTAGGCCCAACACTGAAGCTTTCTTT	CAWRPRPNTEAFF
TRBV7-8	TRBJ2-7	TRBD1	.	TGTGCCAGCAGCTTAGCTGGGACAGGTATCTACGAGCAGTACTTC	CASSLAGTGIYEQYF
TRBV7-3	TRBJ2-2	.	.	TGTGCCAGCAGCTTAGCCTCCGGAAGGACCGGGGAGCTGTTTTTT	CASSLASGRTGELFF
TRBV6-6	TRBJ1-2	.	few	TGTGCCAGCCGCCCGGGGCTAAACTATGGCTACACCTTC	CASRPGLNYGYTF
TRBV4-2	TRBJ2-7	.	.	TGTGCCAGCAGCCAAGCGAACCGGGATAGAGGGGACGAGCAGTACTTC	CASSQANRDRGDEQYF
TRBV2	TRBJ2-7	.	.	TGTGCCAGCAGTGAAGCGGGGGGGCAGGTGGCGCAGTACTTC	CASSEAGGQVAQYF
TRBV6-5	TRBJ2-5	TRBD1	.	TGTGCCAGCAAACGGGCAGGGGGACGGGAGACCCAGTACTTC	CASKRAGGRETQYF
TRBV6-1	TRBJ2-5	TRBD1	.	TGTGCCAGCAGTGAATCTCCCGGACAGGCGGCCAGGTGGGAGACCCAGTACTTC	CASSESPGQAARWETQYF
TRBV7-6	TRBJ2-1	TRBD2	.	TGTGCCAGCAGCTTTCGGTGGGGGGGCAATGAGCAGTTCTTC	CASSFRWGGNEQFF
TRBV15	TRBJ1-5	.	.	TGTGCCACCAGCCCCTCCTATAGCAATCAGCCCCAGCATTTT	CATSPSYSNQPQHF
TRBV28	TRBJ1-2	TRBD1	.	TGTGCCAGCAGTTCAGCGGCAGGGGGCGATAATGGCTACACCTTC	CASSSAAGGDNGYTF
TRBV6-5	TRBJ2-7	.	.	TGTGCCAGCAGTGAAATGGGGGCCCGGGGTGAGCAGTACTTC	CASSEMGARGEQYF
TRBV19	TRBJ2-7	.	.	TGTGCCAGTAGTAGCCGGGATAGGAACCACGAGCAGTACTTC	CASSSRDRNHEQYF
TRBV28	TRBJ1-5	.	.	TGTGCCAGCAGTTTTGAGGGGAGGGATACTCAGCCCCAGCATTTT	CASSFEGRDTQPQHF
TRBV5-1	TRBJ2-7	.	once	TGCGCCAGCAGAGTCGACCGCCCCGACGAGCAGTACTTC	CASRVDRPDEQYF
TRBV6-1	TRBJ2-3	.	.	TGTGCCAGCAACCGGCTAGTGGGGGGAGATACGCAGTATTTT	CASNRLVGGDTQYF
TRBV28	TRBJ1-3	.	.	TGTGCCAGCAGCGACATTATGGGGGAGGGTAGAAACACCATATATTTT	CASSDIMGEGRNTIYF
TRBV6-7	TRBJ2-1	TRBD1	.	TGTGCCAGCAGTTACTCCCATGACAGGGTGGTATACAATGAGCAGTTCTTC	CASSYSHDRVVYNEQFF
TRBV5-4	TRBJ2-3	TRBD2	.	TGTGCCAGCAGTTTAGCGGGAGGGGGGACAGATACGCAGTATTTT	CASSLAGGGTDTQYF
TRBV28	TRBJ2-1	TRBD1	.	TGTGCCAGCAGTTCTTATTCGAGCTGGGACAGGGAACACAATGAGCAGTTCTTC	CASSSYSSWDREHNEQFF
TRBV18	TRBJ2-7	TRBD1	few	TGTGCCAGCTCTCCCATCGGACAGGGTGCCGAGCAGTACTTC	CASSPIGQGAEQYF
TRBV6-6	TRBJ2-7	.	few	TGTGCCAGCAGAACGGGGACCTACGAGCAGTACTTC	CASRTGTYEQYF
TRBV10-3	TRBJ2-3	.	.	TGTGCCATCAGGGACCCCGGGGGGCGCTTGGATACGCAGTATTTT	CAIRDPGGRLDTQYF
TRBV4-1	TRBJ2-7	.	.	TGCGCCAGCAGCCAAGATTCGGGACACCTCTACGAGCAGTACTTC	CASSQDSGHLYEQYF
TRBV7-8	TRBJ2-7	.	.	TGTGCCAGCAGCCCCTGGAGGGAATACGAGCAGTACTTC	CASSPWREYEQYF
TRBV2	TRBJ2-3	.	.	TGTGCCACCTCATACTCTGATACGCAGTATTTT	CATSYSDTQYF
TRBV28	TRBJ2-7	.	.	TGTGCCAGCACGACCCCCTACGAGCAGTACTTC	CASTTPYEQYF
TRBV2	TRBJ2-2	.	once	TGTGCCAGCAGGACCTGGACAGTGAACACCGGGGAGCTGTTTTTT	CASRTWTVNTGELFF
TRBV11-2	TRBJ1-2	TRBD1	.	TGTGCCAGCAGCCGGGACAGGGGGCAGGGCTACACCTTC	CASSRDRGQGYTF
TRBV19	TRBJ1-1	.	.	TGTGCCAGTAGTAGGGGTTTAGTGGCTGAAGCTTTCTTT	CASSRGLVAEAFF
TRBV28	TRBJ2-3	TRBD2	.	TGTGCCAGCAGCCCCCCCCCTAGCGGGCGGGGCGGAGATACGCAGTATTTT	CASSPPPSGRGGDTQYF
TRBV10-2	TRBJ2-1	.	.	TGCGCCAGCAGTGGGAGAGTTAATGAGCAGTTCTTC	CASSGRVNEQFF
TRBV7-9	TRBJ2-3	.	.	TGTGCCAGCAGCTCTCCTGGCGGACGCACAGATACGCAGTATTTT	CASSSPGGRTDTQYF
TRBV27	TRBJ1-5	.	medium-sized	TGTGCCAGCAGCCTGGAGGGGTATCAGCCCCAGCATTTT	CASSLEGYQPQHF
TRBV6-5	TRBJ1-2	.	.	TGTGCCAGCTGGATGGCGGGGGGCTATGGCTACACCTTC	CASWMAGGYGYTF
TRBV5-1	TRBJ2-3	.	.	TGCGCCAGCAGCATTTCTCGACAGGTGGGAGACACAGATACGCAGTATTTT	CASSISRQVGDTDTQYF
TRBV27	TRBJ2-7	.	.	TGTGCCAGCAGTTTACAAGCCGTCTCCTACGAGCAGTACTTC	CASSLQAVSYEQYF
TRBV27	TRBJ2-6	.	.	TGTGCCAGCAGTTTGCAGTGGGGCAGGGTCCGCTCTGGGGCCAACGTCCTGACTTTC	CASSLQWGRVRSGANVLTF
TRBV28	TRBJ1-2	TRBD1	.	TGTGCCAGCAGCCTCCTAGGGGGCAACTATGGCTACACCTTC	CASSLLGGNYGYTF
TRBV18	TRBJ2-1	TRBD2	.	TGTGCCAGCTCACCACAACAGGGGTCGCTAGCGGGAGTAAGTGAGCAGTTCTTC	CASSPQQGSLAGVSEQFF